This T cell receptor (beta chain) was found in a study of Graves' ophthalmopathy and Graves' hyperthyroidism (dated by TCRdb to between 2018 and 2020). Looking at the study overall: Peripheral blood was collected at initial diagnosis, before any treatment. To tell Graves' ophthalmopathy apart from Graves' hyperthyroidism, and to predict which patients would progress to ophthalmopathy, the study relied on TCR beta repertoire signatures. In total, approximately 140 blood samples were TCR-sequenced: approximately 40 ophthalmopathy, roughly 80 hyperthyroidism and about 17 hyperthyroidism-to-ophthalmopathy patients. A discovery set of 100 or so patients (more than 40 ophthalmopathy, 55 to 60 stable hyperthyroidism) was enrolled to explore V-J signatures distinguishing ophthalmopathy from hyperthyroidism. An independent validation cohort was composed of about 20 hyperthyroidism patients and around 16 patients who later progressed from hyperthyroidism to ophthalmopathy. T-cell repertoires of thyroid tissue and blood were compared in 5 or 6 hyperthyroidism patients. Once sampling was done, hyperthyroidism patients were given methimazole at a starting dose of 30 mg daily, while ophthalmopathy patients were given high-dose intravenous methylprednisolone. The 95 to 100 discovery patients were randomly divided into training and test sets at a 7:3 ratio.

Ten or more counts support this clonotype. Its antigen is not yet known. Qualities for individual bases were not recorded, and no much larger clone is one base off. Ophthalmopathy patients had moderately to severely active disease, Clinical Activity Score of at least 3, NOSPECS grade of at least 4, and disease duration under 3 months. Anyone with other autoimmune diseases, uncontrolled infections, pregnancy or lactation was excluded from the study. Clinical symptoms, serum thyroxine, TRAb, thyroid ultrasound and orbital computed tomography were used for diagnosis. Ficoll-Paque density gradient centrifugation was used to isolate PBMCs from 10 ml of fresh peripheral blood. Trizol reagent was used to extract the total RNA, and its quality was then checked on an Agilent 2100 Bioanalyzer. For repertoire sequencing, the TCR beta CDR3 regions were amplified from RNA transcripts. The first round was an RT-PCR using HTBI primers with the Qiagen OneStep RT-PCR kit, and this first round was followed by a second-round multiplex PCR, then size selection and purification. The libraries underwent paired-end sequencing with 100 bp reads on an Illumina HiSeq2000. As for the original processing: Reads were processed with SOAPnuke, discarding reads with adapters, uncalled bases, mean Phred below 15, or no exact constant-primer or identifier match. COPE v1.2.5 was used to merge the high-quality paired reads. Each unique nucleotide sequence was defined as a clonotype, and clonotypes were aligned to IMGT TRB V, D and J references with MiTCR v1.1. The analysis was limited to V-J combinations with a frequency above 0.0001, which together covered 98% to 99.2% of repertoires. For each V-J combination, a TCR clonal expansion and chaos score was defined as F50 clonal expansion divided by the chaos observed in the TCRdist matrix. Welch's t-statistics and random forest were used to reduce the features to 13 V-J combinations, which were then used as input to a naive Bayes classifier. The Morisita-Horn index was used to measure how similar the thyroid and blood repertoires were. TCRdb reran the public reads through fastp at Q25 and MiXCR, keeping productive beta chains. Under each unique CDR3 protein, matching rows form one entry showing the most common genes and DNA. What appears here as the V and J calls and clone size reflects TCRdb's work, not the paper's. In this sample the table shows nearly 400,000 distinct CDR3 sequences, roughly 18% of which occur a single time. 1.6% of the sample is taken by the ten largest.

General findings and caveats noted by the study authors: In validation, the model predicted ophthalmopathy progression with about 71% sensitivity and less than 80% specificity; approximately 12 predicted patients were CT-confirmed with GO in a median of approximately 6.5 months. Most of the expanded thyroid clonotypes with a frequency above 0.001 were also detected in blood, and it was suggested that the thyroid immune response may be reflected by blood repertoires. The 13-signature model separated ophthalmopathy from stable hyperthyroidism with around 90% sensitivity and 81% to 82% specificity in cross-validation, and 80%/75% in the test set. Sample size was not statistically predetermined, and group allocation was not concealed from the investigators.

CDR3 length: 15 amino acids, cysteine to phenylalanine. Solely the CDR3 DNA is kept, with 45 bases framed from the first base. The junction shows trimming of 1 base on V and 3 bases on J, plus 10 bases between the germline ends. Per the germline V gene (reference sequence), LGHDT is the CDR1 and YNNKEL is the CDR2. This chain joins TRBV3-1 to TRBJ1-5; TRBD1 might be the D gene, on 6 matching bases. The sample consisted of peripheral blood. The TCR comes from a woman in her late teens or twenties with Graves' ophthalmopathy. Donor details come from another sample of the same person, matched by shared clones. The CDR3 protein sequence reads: CASSQGTAPNQPQHF. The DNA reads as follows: TGTGCCAGCAGCCAAGGGACAGCGCCCAATCAGCCCCAGCATTTT.